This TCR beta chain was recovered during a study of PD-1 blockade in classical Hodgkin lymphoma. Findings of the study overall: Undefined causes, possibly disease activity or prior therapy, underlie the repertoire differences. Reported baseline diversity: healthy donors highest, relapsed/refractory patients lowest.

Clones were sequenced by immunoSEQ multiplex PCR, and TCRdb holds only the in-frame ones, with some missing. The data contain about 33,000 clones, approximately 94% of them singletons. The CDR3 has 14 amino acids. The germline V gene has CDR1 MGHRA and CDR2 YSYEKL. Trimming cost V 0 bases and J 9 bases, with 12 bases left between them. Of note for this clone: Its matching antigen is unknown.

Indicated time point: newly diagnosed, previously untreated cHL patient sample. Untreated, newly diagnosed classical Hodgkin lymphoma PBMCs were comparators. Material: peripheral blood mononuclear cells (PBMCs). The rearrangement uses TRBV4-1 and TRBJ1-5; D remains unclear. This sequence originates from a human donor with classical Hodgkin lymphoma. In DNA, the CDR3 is TGCGCCAGCAGCCAAGAGGTGGGCTTTGGGCCCCAGCATTTT. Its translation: CASSQEVGFGPQHF.